The 32 T cell receptor beta chains below all came from one sample that was sequenced in a study of technical replicates of blood from a few donors. Generated by immunoSEQ multiplex PCR, the TCRdb table keeps only in-frame clones and is missing some. The sample holds 100,000 or so clones, over 90% seen once. The sequencing input was T cells isolated from PBMCs. The receptors originated from a human donor in good health.

The rearrangement joins TRBV15 to TRBJ2-7, with TRBD2 matching 7 bases. Germline V lookup: CDR1 LNHNV, CDR2 YYDKDF (reference sequence). This CDR3 region has 14 residues. After removal of 1 base from V and 3 bases from J, the junction contained 3 bases not matched to a gene. The CDR3 spells CATSRGDYVYEQYF. The CDR3 bases are TGTGCCACCAGCAGAGGGGACTACGTCTACGAGCAGTACTTC. Together with reference TRBV15 and TRBJ2-7, the CDR3 gives the full variable domain: DAMVIQNPRYQVTQFGKPVTLSCSQTLNHNVMYWYQQKSSQAPKLLFHYYDKDFNNEADTPDNFQSRRPNTSFCFLDIRSPGLGDTAMYLCATSRGDYVYEQYFGPGTRLTVT.

The V call is TRBV6-1, the J call TRBJ2-7; 8 bases are a match to TRBD1. In germline, CDR1 is MNHNS, CDR2 SASEGT. The trim removed 6 bases at V and 12 bases at J, leaving 13 bases unmatched. The CDR3 consists of 13 residues. The CDR3 loop is CASSPGDRRGAYF. In DNA, the CDR3 is TGTGCCAGCAGCCCAGGGGACAGGAGGGGGGCGTACTTC.

The gene calls are TRBV6-1 and TRBJ1-6, with D maybe TRBD1 (5 bases). The CDR3 is 15 amino acids. Germline CDR1 MNHNS, CDR2 SASEGT. The germline V and J ends were trimmed by 3 bases and 8 bases, with 14 bases remaining between them. CDR3 bases: TGTGCCAGCAGTGACCGACGGGGGAGGGATTCACCCCTCCACTTT. It translates to CASSDRRGRDSPLHF.

The chain joins TRBV12-5 to TRBJ2-2; perhaps TRBD2 as D (6 bases). This CDR3 has 13 amino acids. CDR1 is LGHNT and CDR2 is FRNRAP in the germline V gene. Trimming took off 4 bases at V and 3 bases at J, with 6 bases between the two ends. The CDR3 DNA sequence: TGTGCTAGTGGTTCGGGGGACACCGGGGAGCTGTTTTTT. It specifies CASGSGDTGELFF.

The rearrangement joins TRBV27 to TRBJ1-2, with 8 bases aligning to TRBD1. Germline CDR1 is MNHEY and CDR2 is SMNVEV (reference sequence). The CDR3 sequence is 16 residues long. Germline trimming cut 5 bases from V and 0 bases from J; bases unmatched to any gene: 8. The DNA for the CDR3 is TGTGCCAGCAGTCTACAGGGGGGGAGTACTAACTATGGCTACACCTTC. It encodes CASSLQGGSTNYGYTF.

The J gene is TRBJ2-3, the V gene TRBV7-8; 13 bases are a match to TRBD2. The germline gives CDR1 SGHVS, CDR2 FQNEAQ. J lost 0 bases, V lost 5 bases, and 17 bases had no gene match. The CDR3 is 21 amino acids. In DNA form, the CDR3 reads TGTGCCAGCAGCACCCGGAAGGGACTAGCGGGAATCGGAACTAGCACAGATACGCAGTATTTT. It codes for CASSTRKGLAGIGTSTDTQYF.

This chain joins TRBV9 and TRBJ2-1; possibly TRBD1 for D (5 bases). Germline CDR1 SGDLS, CDR2 YYNGEE. This CDR3 has 14 residues. Trimming took 4 bases from V and 5 from J, leaving 13 bases between them. CDR3 sequence (DNA): TGTGCCAGCAGCTTGATTGACAGTAACAATGAGCAGTTCTTC. Translating gives CASSLIDSNNEQFF.

The chain combines TRBV11-2 with TRBJ2-3; TRBD2 agrees at 8 bases. The CDR3 covers 16 residues. The junction had 5 bases not matched to a gene; V was cut back by 3 bases and J by 0 bases. Germline V lookup: CDR1 SGHAT, CDR2 FQNNGV. Here the CDR3 reads CASSFTSGSSTDTQYF. The CDR3 DNA is TGTGCCAGCAGCTTTACTAGCGGCTCTAGCACAGATACGCAGTATTTT.

The genes are TRBV18 and TRBJ2-1, with TRBD2 matching 8 bases. CDR1 KGHSH and CDR2 LQKENI come from the germline V gene. The CDR3 loop spans 16 amino acids. Losses at the gene ends were 3 bases for V and 8 bases for J; bases not matched to a gene: 12. The CDR3 DNA sequence: TGTGCCAGCTCACCCCGGGATGGACTAGCCTCGTATGAGCAGTTCTTC. It codes for CASSPRDGLASYEQFF.

The chain carries TRBV6-5 and TRBJ1-2, with 7 bases fitting TRBD1. The V gene's germline CDR1 is MNHEY and CDR2 SVGAGI. The CDR3 loop spans 15 amino acids. J lost 8 bases, V lost 4 bases, and 13 bases had no gene match. Here the CDR3 reads CASSWATGKLGGYTF. The DNA for the CDR3 is TGTGCCAGCAGTTGGGCGACAGGGAAGTTAGGAGGCTACACCTTC.

This chain links TRBV28 with TRBJ2-5, with D hard to call. Germline V gives CDR1 MDHEN, CDR2 SYDVKM. The CDR3 has 13 amino acids. V lost 6 bases to trimming and J lost 5 bases, with 13 bases between them. The CDR3 DNA reads TGTGCCAGCAGCCTGACTCAAATGGAGACCCAGTACTTC. This codes for CASSLTQMETQYF.

The chain is built from TRBV7-9 and TRBJ2-3; D might be TRBD2 (5 bases). Trimming shortened V by 5 bases and J by 6 bases, and 9 bases separated the two germline ends. The CDR3 covers 12 residues. Germline V gene sequence: CDR1 SEHNR, CDR2 FQNEAQ (reference sequence). The CDR3 DNA is TGTGCCAGCAGCCTCGGGGAGGATACGCAGTATTTT. Encoded protein: CASSLGEDTQYF.

The V and J genes are TRBV4-1 and TRBJ1-5; 9 bases agree with TRBD1. There are 15 residues in the CDR3. V shed 4 bases, J shed 2 bases, and the junction held 3 bases outside the gene matches. In germline, CDR1 is MGHRA, CDR2 YSYEKL. As DNA, the CDR3 is TGCGCCAGCAGCCGCCGGGACAGGGGCAATCAGCCCCAGCATTTT. It codes for CASSRRDRGNQPQHF.

The J gene is TRBJ2-4, the V gene TRBV7-9; 9 bases agree with TRBD1. Germline trimming cut 3 bases from V and 1 base from J; bases unmatched to any gene: 10. The CDR3 is made up of 18 amino acids. Germline loops: CDR1 SEHNR, CDR2 FQNEAQ (reference sequence). The CDR3 coding sequence is TGTGCCAGCAGCTTGTTCCGGGACAGGGAGTGGGCCAAAAACATTCAGTACTTC. Its protein product is CASSLFRDREWAKNIQYF.

The chain is built from TRBV29-1 and TRBJ2-4; TRBD1 agrees at 7 bases. Germline-derived CDR1 and CDR2 are SQVTM and ANQGSEA. CDR3 length: 14 amino acids. Trimming at V came to 8 bases and at J to 3 bases, leaving 10 bases not matched to a gene. In nucleotides, the CDR3 is TGCAGCTTCGGGGCAGGGGGTGGCAAAAACATTCAGTACTTC. Its translation: CSFGAGGGKNIQYF.

This chain connects TRBV28 to TRBJ2-1; TRBD1 matches at 8 bases. CDR1 and CDR2 (germline): MDHEN, SYDVKM. The CDR3 contains 13 residues. With 5 bases clipped from V and 6 bases from J, the junction kept 3 bases outside the gene matches. The CDR3 sequence: CASSLGQGNEQFF. CDR3 in DNA: TGTGCCAGCAGTCTAGGACAGGGCAATGAGCAGTTCTTC.

The rearrangement links TRBV5-1 to TRBJ2-3; 8 bases fit TRBD2. In germline, CDR1 is SGHRS, CDR2 YFSETQ. The CDR3 is made up of 14 amino acids. The V segment lost 4 bases and the J segment 4 bases; nucleotides outside the gene matches: 5. The CDR3 loop reads CASSTGLDPDTQYF. In nucleotides, the CDR3 is TGCGCCAGCAGCACGGGACTAGATCCAGATACGCAGTATTTT. Filled out from reference TRBV5-1 and TRBJ2-3, the complete variable domain reads KAGVTQTPRYLIKTRGQQVTLSCSPISGHRSVSWYQQTPGQGLQFLFEYFSETQRNKGNFPGRFSGRQFSNSRSEMNVSTLELGDSALYLCASSTGLDPDTQYFGPGTRLTVL.

This clone was recorded only once. The chain links TRBV6-5 to TRBJ2-6; D is unclear. Germline assignment: CDR1 MNHEY and CDR2 SVGAGI. Deletions cut 0 bases from V and 2 bases from J, with 8 bases between. The CDR3 consists of 16 residues. The CDR3 bases are TGTGCCAGCAGTTACTCGATGGGCGCTGGGGCCAACGTCCTGACTTTC. It codes for CASSYSMGAGANVLTF.

V and J are TRBV14 and TRBJ2-3, with TRBD1 as a possible D gene (5 bases). The CDR3 is 14 amino acids. Trimming shortened V by 3 bases and J by 0 bases, and 7 bases separated the two germline ends. Germline CDR1 is SGHDN and CDR2 is FVKESK. DNA of the CDR3: TGTGCCAGCAGCCACTACAGGAGCACAGATACGCAGTATTTT. Translated: CASSHYRSTDTQYF.

This clone was counted once. The chain combines TRBV11-3 with TRBJ2-5, with 7 positions matching TRBD2. The germline CDR1 and CDR2 sequences are SGHNT and YENEEA. This CDR3 is 15 amino acids long. With 5 bases clipped from V and 4 bases from J, the junction kept 10 bases outside the gene matches. The CDR3: CASSPWLRGLETQYF. The CDR3, as DNA: TGTGCCAGCAGCCCTTGGCTGCGGGGGTTAGAGACCCAGTACTTC.

The rearrangement joins TRBV2 to TRBJ2-3; 10 nucleotides match TRBD2. V dropped 6 bases and J dropped 5; count of bases not matched to a gene: 8. Germline CDR1 is SNHLY and CDR2 is FYNNEI. The CDR3 has 15 residues. CDR3 sequence: CASRSAGGPGDTQYF. The CDR3 DNA reads as TGTGCCAGCAGATCAGCGGGGGGGCCGGGAGATACGCAGTATTTT.

The chain is built from TRBV9 and TRBJ2-7; 9 bases are a match to TRBD1. The CDR3 runs to 15 residues. The V gene end was trimmed by 5 bases and the J gene end by 3 bases; junction bases not matched to a gene: 9. Germline V gene sequence: CDR1 SGDLS, CDR2 YYNGEE. The CDR3 DNA reads as TGTGCCAGCAGTTACCGCGGGACAGGGAACTACGAGCAGTACTTC. Its protein product is CASSYRGTGNYEQYF.

This sequence joins TRBV11-3 and TRBJ2-1, with 10 positions matching TRBD1. Germline assignment: CDR1 SGHNT and CDR2 YENEEA. CDR3 size: 14 residues. V gave up 5 bases and J gave up 12 bases; unmatched junction bases: 10. The CDR3 reads CASSLRDRGQGQFF. In DNA form, the CDR3 reads TGTGCCAGCAGCCTCCGGGACAGGGGACAGGGGCAGTTCTTC.

J is TRBJ2-7 and V is TRBV6-1; D remains unclear. V was cut by 6 bases and J by 2 bases, with 2 bases left in between. The CDR3 loop spans 10 amino acids. Germline V gene lookup returns CDR1 MNHNS and CDR2 SASEGT. CDR3 amino acids: CASSAYEQYF. The DNA for the CDR3 is TGTGCCAGCAGCGCCTACGAGCAGTACTTC.

The chain combines TRBV5-4 with TRBJ1-2, with 11 positions matching TRBD1. The CDR3 has 15 residues. V was pared by 3 bases and J by 6 bases, with 7 bases of the junction left unmatched. Germline V gene sequence: CDR1 SGHNT, CDR2 YYREEE (reference sequence). The DNA of the CDR3 is TGTGCCAGCAGCTCCCTATTGGACAGGGGGCATGGCTACACCTTC. It codes for CASSSLLDRGHGYTF.

The rearrangement uses TRBV6-1 and TRBJ2-1, with unresolved D. The V and J ends lost 1 base and 8 bases respectively, with 15 bases between them. The CDR3 covers 15 residues. Per the germline V gene, CDR1 is MNHNS and CDR2 is SASEGT. The CDR3 nucleotides are TGTGCCAGCAGTGAAGGAAATAGCCCCTCGGATGAGCAGTTCTTC. This sequence encodes CASSEGNSPSDEQFF.

This clone has just one count. This chain connects TRBV27 to TRBJ2-5; 8 bases line up with TRBD1. Trimming took 4 bases from V and 9 from J; bases not matched to a gene: 22. Germline V gives CDR1 MNHEY, CDR2 SMNVEV (reference sequence). This CDR3 has 18 amino acids. This CDR3 is CASSYKVARTGRREAQYF. The CDR3 nucleotides read TGTGCCAGCAGTTATAAGGTCGCGAGGACAGGGCGAAGGGAGGCCCAGTACTTC.

V and J are TRBV6-6 and TRBJ2-1; 7 bases are a match to TRBD1. This CDR3 contains 13 residues. The germline CDR1 and CDR2 sequences are MNHNY and SVGAGI (reference sequence). V gave up 0 bases and J gave up 13 bases; unmatched junction bases: 6. CDR3 residues: CASSYSTGFGQFF. In DNA form, the CDR3 reads TGTGCCAGCAGTTACTCGACAGGGTTTGGCCAGTTCTTC.

The chain couples TRBV27 to TRBJ2-3, with unresolved D. V was pared by 7 bases and J by 1 base, with 12 bases between. Germline V gene lookup returns CDR1 MNHEY and CDR2 SMNVEV (reference sequence). CDR3 size: 14 residues. The CDR3 loop reads CASTTHPGTDTQYF. The CDR3 bases are TGTGCCAGCACGACACATCCCGGCACAGATACGCAGTATTTT.

DNA for the CDR3: TGTGCCAGCGGACTAGCGGAAGAGACCCAGTACTTC. Translating it yields CASGLAEETQYF. The rearrangement links TRBV7-9 to TRBJ2-5, with TRBD2 matching over 10 bases. V shed 8 bases and J 3 bases; nucleotides not matched to a gene: 0. CDR3 length equals 12 residues. The germline V gene encodes CDR1 SEHNR and CDR2 FQNEAQ (reference sequence). Supplemented by reference TRBV7-9 and TRBJ2-5, the full variable domain reads DTGVSQNPRHKITKRGQNVTFRCDPISEHNRLYWYRQTLGQGPEFLTYFQNEAQLEKSRLLSDRFSAERPKGSFSTLEIQRTEQGDSAMYLCASGLAEETQYFGPGTRLLVL.

The rearrangement joins TRBV9 to TRBJ2-3, with D perhaps TRBD1 (5 bases). V was trimmed by 0 bases and J by 0 bases, leaving 8 bases between them. Germline assignment: CDR1 SGDLS and CDR2 YYNGEE. The length of the CDR3 is 15 residues. CDR3 bases: TGTGCCAGCAGCGTAGACTGGGGCAGCACAGATACGCAGTATTTT. Amino acids: CASSVDWGSTDTQYF. Using reference TRBV9 and TRBJ2-3 for the parts outside the CDR3, the full variable domain is DSGVTQTPKHLITATGQRVTLRCSPRSGDLSVYWYQQSLDQGLQFLIQYYNGEERAKGNILERFSAQQFPDLHSELNLSSLELGDSALYFCASSVDWGSTDTQYFGPGTRLTVL.

The chain is built from TRBV4-1 and TRBJ2-1, with 12 bases identical to TRBD2. Looked up from germline, CDR1 is MGHRA and CDR2 is YSYEKL. The CDR3 contains 17 residues. With V trimmed by 1 base and J by 7 bases, 8 bases remained unmatched. The DNA for the CDR3 is TGCGCCAGCAGCCAAGGAGCTAGCGGGAGGGCCTGGAATGAGCAGTTCTTC. Protein product: CASSQGASGRAWNEQFF.